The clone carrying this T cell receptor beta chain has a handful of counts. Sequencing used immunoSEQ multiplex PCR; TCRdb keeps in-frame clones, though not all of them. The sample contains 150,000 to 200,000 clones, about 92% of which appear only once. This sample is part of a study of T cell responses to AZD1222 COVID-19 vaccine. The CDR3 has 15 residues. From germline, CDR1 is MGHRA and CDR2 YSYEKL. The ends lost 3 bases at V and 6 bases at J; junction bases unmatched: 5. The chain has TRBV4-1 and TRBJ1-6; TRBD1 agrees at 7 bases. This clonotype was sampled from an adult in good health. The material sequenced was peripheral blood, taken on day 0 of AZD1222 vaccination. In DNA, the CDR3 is TGCGCCAGCAGCCAGACAGGGCTCCCTAATTCACCCCTCCACTTT. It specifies CASSQTGLPNSPLHF.